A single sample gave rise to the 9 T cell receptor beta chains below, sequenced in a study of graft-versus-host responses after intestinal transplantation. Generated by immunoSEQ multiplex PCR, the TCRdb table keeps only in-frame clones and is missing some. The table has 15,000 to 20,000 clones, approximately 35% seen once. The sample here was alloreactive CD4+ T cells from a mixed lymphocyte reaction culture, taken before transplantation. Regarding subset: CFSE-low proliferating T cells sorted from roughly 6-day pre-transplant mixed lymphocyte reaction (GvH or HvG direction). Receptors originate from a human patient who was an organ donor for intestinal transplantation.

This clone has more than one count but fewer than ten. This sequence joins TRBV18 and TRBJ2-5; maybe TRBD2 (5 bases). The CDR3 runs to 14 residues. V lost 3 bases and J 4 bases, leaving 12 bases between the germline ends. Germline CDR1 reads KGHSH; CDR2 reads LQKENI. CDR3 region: CASSPGSGTETQYF. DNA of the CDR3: TGTGCCAGCTCACCGGGGAGTGGTACAGAGACCCAGTACTTC.

Here the CDR3 DNA reads TGTGCCAGTAGTGTAACAGGGGGTACCGGGGAGCTGTTTTTT. Its translation: CASSVTGGTGELFF. V usage is TRBV19 and J usage is TRBJ2-2; the match to TRBD1 covers 8 bases. The CDR3 is made up of 14 amino acids. V shed 5 bases and J 5 bases; nucleotides not matched to a gene: 4. Per germline, CDR1 LNHDA and CDR2 SQIVND (reference sequence).

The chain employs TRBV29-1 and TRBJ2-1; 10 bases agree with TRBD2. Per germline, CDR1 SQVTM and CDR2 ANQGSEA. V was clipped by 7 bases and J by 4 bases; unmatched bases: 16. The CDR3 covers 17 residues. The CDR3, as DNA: TGCAGCGCCCCCCTCGAGACGGTACTAGCGGGGTACAATGAGCAGTTCTTC. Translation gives CSAPLETVLAGYNEQFF.

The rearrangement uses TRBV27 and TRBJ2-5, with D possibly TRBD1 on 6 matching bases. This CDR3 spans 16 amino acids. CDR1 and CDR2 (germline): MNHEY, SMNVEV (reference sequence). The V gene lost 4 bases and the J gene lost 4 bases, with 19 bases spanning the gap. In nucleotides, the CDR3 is TGTGCCAGCAGTTCCCGGGGCCATATCAGGGGAGAGACCCAGTACTTC. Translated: CASSSRGHIRGETQYF.

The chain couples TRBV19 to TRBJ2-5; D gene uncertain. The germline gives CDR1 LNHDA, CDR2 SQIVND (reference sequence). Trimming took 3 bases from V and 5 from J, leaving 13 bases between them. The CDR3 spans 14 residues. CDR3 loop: CASSIGLGWETQYF. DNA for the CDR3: TGTGCCAGTAGTATCGGCCTGGGGTGGGAGACCCAGTACTTC.

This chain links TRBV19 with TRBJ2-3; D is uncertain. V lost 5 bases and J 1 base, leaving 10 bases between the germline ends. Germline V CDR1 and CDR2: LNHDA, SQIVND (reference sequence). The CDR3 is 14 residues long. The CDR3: CASSGRLGTDTQYF. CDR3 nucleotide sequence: TGTGCCAGTAGTGGAAGACTTGGCACAGATACGCAGTATTTT.

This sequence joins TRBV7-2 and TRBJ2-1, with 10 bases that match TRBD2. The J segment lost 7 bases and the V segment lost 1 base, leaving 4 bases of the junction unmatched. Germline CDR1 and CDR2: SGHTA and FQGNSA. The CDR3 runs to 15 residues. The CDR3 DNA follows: TGTGCCAGCAGCTTAGTAGGGACTAGCGCTAATGAGCAGTTCTTC. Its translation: CASSLVGTSANEQFF.

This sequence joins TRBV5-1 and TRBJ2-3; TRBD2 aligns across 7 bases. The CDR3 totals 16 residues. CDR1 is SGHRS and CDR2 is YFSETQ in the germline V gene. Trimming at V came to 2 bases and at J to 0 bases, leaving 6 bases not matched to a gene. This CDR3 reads CASSFHLAVSTDTQYF. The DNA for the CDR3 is TGCGCCAGCAGCTTCCATCTAGCGGTCAGCACAGATACGCAGTATTTT.

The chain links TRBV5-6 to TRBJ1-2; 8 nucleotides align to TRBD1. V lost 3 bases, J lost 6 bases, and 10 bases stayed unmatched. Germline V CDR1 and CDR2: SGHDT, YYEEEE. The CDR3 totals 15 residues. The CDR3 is CASSWGQVVPDGYTF. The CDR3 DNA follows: TGTGCCAGCAGCTGGGGACAGGTCGTACCCGATGGCTACACCTTC.